The clone carrying this T cell receptor beta chain was recorded many times. The antigen remains undetermined. This specimen belongs to a study of breast tumors, draining lymph nodes, adjacent tissues. The study, taken as a whole, reports: Findings are consistent with lymph node origin and intratumoral expansion of most tumor T cells. That most tumor T cells come from lymph nodes remained unproven. Tumor TCR diversity was below lymph nodes but above nontumor tissue. Tumor and nontumor repertoires were significantly more similar in luminal-like than in basal-like breast cancer.

Germline CDR1 and CDR2: DFQATT and SNEGSKA (reference sequence). CDR3 size: 14 residues. Breast cancer patients provided tissue from their axillary draining lymph nodes. TCRdb analysed the multiplex PCR reads with MiXCR anew, one entry per CDR3 protein. This sample carries about 80,000 distinct CDR3 sequences, roughly a fifth of them seen once, and the ten largest clones take about 2.5%. V and J are TRBV20-1 and TRBJ2-2, with a possible D match to TRBD2 (6 bases). Sequencing was carried out using axillary lymph node tissue. This clonotype originated in a female donor with breast cancer. Some clones in this sample may be carry-over from other donors' samples. Here the CDR3 reads CSTSGSIGAGELFF. The CDR3 DNA follows: TGCAGCACCAGCGGGTCAATCGGGGCCGGGGAGCTGTTTTTT.